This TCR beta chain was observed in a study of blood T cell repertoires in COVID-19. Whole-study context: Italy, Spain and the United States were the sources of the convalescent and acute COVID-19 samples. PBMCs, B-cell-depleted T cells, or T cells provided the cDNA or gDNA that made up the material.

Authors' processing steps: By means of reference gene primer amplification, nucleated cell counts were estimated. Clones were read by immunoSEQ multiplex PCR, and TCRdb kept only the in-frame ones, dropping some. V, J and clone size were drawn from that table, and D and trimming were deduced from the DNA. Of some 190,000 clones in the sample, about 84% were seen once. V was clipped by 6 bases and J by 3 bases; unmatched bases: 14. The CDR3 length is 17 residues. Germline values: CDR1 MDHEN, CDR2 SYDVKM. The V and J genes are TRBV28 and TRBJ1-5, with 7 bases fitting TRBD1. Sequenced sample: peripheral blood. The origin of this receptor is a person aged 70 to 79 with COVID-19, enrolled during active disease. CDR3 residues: CASSRSGWGTDNQPQHF. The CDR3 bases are TGTGCCAGCAGCCGGAGTGGGTGGGGGACAGACAATCAGCCCCAGCATTTT.